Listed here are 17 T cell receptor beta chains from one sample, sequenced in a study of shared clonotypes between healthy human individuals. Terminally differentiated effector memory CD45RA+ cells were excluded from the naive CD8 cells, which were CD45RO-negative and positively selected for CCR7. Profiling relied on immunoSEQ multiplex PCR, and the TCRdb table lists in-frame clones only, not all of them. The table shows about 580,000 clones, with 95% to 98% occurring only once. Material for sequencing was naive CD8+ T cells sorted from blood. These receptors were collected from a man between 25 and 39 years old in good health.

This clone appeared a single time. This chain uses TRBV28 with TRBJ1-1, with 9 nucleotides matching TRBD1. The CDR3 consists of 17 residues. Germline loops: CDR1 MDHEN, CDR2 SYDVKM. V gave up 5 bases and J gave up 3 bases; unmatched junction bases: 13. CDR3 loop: CASSPPRDRVSDTEAFF. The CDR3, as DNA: TGTGCCAGCAGTCCCCCTCGGGACAGGGTATCGGACACTGAAGCTTTCTTT.

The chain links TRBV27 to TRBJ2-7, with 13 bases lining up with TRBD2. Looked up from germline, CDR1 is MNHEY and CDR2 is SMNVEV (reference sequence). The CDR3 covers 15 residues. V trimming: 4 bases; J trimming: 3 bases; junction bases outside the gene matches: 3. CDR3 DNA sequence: TGTGCCAGCAGTTCCCGGACTAGCGGGAGCTACGAGCAGTACTTC. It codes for CASSSRTSGSYEQYF.

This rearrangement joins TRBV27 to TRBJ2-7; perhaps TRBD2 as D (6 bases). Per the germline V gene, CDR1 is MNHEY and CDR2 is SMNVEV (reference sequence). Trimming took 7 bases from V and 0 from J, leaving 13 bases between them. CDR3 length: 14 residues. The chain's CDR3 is CASNKAGSSYEQYF. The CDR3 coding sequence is TGTGCCAGCAATAAGGCGGGAAGCTCCTACGAGCAGTACTTC.

Here the CDR3 reads CASSPNQPQHF. The CDR3 DNA reads as TGTGCCAGCAGTCCCAATCAGCCCCAGCATTTT. This chain joins TRBV6-6 and TRBJ1-5; D is undetermined. The germline CDR1 and CDR2 sequences are MNHNY and SVGAGI (reference sequence). The CDR3 totals 11 residues. V gave up 5 bases and J gave up 3 bases, with 2 bases separating them.

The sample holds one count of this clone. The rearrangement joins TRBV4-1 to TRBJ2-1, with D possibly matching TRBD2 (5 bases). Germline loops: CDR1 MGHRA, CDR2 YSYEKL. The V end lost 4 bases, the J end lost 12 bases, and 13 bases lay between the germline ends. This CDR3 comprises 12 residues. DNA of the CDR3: TGCGCCAGCAGCCTGGGTGGACGGGGGCAGTTCTTC. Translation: CASSLGGRGQFF.

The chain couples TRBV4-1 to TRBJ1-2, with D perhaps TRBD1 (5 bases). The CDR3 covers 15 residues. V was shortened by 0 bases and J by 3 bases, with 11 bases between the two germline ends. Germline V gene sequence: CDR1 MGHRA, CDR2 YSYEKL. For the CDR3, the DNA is TGCGCCAGCAGCCAAGAGCAGGGTATCCACTATGGCTACACCTTC. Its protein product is CASSQEQGIHYGYTF.

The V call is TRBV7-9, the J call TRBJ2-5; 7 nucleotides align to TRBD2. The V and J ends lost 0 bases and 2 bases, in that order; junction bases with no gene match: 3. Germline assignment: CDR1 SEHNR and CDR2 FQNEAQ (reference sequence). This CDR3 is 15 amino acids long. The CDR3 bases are TGTGCCAGCAGCTTAGCTTCCGGGAGGCAAGAGACCCAGTACTTC. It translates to CASSLASGRQETQYF.

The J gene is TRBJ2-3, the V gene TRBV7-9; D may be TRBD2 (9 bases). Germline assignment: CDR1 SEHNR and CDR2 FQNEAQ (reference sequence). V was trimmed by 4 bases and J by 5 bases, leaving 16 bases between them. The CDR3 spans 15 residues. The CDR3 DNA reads TGTGCCAGCAGCTCCCTAGCGGGACAGGAAGATACGCAGTATTTT. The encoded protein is CASSSLAGQEDTQYF.

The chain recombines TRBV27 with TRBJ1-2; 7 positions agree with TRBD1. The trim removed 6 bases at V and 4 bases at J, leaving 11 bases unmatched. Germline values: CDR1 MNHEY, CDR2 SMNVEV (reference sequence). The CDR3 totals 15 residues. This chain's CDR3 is CASRLDTGAPYGYTF. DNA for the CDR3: TGTGCCAGCAGATTGGACACAGGGGCCCCCTATGGCTACACCTTC.

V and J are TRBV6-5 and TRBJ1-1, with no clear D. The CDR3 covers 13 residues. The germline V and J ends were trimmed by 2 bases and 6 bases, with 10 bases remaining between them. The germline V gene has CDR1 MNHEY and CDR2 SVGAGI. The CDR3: CASSYKGWAEAFF. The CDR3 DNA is TGTGCCAGCAGTTACAAAGGCTGGGCTGAAGCTTTCTTT.

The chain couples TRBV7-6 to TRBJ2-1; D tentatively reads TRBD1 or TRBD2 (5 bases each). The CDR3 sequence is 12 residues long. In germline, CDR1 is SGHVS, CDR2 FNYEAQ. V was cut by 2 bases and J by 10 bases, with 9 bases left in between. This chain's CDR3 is CASSLRGAEQFF. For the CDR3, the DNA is TGTGCCAGCAGCTTAAGAGGGGCCGAGCAGTTCTTC.

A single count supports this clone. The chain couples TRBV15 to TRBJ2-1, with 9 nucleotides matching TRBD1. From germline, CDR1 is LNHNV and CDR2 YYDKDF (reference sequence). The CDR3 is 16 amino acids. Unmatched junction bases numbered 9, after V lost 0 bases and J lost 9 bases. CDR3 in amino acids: CATSREPGQGQSEQFF. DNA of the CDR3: TGTGCCACCAGCAGAGAGCCGGGACAGGGTCAAAGTGAGCAGTTCTTC.

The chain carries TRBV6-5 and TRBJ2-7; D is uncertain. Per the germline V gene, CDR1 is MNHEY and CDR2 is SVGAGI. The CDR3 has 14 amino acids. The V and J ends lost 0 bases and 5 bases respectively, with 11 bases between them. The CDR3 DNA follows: TGTGCCAGCAGTTACTCCCACAGTTTGAACGAGCAGTACTTC. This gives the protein CASSYSHSLNEQYF.

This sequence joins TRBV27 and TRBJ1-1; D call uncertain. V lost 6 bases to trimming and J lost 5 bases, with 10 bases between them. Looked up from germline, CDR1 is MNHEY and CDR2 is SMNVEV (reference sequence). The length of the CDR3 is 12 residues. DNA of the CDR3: TGTGCCAGCAGAAATCGAGGGACTGAAGCTTTCTTT. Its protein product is CASRNRGTEAFF.

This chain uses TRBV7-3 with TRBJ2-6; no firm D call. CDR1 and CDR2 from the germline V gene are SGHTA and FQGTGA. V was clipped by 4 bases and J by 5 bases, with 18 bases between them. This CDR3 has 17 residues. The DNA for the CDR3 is TGTGCCAGCAGCTCGCAAGACTTACAAAGTCGGGCCAACGTCCTGACTTTC. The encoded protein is CASSSQDLQSRANVLTF.

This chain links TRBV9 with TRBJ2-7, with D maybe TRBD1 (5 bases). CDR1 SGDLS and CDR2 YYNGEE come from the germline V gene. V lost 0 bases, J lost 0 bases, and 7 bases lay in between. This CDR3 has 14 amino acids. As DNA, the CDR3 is TGTGCCAGCAGCGTAGAGGGGTCCTCCTACGAGCAGTACTTC. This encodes CASSVEGSSYEQYF. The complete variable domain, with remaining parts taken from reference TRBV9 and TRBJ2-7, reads DSGVTQTPKHLITATGQRVTLRCSPRSGDLSVYWYQQSLDQGLQFLIQYYNGEERAKGNILERFSAQQFPDLHSELNLSSLELGDSALYFCASSVEGSSYEQYFGPGTRLTVT.

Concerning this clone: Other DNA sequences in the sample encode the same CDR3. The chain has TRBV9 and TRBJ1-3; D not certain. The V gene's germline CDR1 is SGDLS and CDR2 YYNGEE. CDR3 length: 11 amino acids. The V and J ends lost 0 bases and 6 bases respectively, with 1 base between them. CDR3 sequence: CASSVENTIYF. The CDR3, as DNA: TGTGCCAGCAGCGTAGAAAACACCATATATTTT.